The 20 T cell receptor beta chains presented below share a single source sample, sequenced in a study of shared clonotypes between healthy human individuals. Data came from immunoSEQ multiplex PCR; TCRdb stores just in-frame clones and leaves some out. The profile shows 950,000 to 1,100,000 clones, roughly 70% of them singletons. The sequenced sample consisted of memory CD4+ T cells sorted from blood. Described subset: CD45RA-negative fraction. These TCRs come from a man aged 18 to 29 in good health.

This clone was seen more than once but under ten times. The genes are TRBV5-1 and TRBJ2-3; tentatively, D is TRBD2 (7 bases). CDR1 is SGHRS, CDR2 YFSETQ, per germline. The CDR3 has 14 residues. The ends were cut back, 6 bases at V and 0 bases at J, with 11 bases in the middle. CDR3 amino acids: CASTGRGSTDTQYF. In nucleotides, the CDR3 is TGCGCCAGCACGGGGAGGGGGAGCACAGATACGCAGTATTTT.

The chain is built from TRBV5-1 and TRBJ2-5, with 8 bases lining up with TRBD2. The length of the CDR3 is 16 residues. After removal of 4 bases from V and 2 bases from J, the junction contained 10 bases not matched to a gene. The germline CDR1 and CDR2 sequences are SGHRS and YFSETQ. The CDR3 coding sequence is TGCGCCAGCAGCCCCGGACTAGCTCTTAATCAAGAGACCCAGTACTTC. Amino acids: CASSPGLALNQETQYF.

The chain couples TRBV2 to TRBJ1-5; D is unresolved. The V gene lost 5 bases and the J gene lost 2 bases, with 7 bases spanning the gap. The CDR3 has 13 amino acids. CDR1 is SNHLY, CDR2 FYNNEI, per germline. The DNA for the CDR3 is TGTGCCAGCAGTATCAGTGGCAATCAGCCCCAGCATTTT. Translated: CASSISGNQPQHF. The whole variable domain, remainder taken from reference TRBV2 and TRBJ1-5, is EPEVTQTPSHQVTQMGQEVILRCVPISNHLYFYWYRQILGQKVEFLVSFYNNEISEKSEIFDDQFSVERPDGSNFTLKIRSTKLEDSAMYFCASSISGNQPQHFGDGTRLSIL.

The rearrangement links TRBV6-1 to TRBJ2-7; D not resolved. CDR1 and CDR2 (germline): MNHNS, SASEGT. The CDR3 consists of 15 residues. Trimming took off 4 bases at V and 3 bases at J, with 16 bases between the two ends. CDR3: CASSGDGTPRYEQYF. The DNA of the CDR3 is TGTGCCAGCAGTGGGGATGGCACACCCCGCTACGAGCAGTACTTC.

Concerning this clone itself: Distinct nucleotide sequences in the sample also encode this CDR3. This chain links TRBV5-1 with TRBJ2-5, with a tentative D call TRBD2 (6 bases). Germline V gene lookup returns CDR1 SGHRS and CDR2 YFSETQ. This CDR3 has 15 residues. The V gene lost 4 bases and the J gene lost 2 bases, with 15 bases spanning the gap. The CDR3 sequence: CASSPGTAGQETQYF. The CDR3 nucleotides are TGCGCCAGCAGCCCAGGAACCGCGGGGCAAGAGACCCAGTACTTC.

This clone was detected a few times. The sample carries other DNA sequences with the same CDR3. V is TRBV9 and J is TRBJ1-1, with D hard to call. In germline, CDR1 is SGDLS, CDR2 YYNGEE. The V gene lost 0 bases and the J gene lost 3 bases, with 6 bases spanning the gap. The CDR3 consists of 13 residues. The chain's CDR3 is CASSVALDTEAFF. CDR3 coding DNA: TGTGCCAGCAGCGTAGCTCTAGACACTGAAGCTTTCTTT.

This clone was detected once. The CDR3 nucleotides read TGTGCCTGGAGTCACCAGGGCCTAGCCAAAAACATTCAGTACTTC. It encodes CAWSHQGLAKNIQYF. This chain links TRBV30 with TRBJ2-4; TRBD1 might be the D (5 bases). Per germline, CDR1 GTSNPN and CDR2 SVGIG (reference sequence). The CDR3 runs 15 residues. Trimming stripped 2 bases from V and 0 bases from J, with 11 bases between.

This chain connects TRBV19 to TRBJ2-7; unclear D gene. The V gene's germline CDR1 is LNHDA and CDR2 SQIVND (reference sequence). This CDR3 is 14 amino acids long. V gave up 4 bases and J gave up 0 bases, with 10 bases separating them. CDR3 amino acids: CASSNVGHSYEQYF. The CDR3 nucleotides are TGTGCCAGTAGTAACGTTGGCCACTCCTACGAGCAGTACTTC.

The CDR3 loop reads CASSVGIGTNEKLFF. The CDR3 bases are TGTGCCAGCAGCGTAGGAATAGGGACTAATGAAAAACTGTTTTTT. The genes are TRBV9 and TRBJ1-4; D is uncertain. The germline V gene encodes CDR1 SGDLS and CDR2 YYNGEE. The CDR3 totals 15 residues. Trimming took off 0 bases at V and 2 bases at J, with 8 bases between the two ends.

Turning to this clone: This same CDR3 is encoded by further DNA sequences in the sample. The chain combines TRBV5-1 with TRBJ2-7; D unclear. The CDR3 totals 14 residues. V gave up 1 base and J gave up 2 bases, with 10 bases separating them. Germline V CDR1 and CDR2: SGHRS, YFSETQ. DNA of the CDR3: TGCGCCAGCAGCTTGACAGCTGGGACCTACGAGCAGTACTTC. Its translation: CASSLTAGTYEQYF. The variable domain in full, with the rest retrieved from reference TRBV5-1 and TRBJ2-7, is KAGVTQTPRYLIKTRGQQVTLSCSPISGHRSVSWYQQTPGQGLQFLFEYFSETQRNKGNFPGRFSGRQFSNSRSEMNVSTLELGDSALYLCASSLTAGTYEQYFGPGTRLTVT.

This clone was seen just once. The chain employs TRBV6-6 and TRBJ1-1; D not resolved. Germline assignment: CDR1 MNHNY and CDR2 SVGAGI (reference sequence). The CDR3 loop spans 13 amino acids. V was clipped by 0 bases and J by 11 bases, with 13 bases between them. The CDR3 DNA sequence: TGTGCCAGCAGTTACTCGTTTATGCGAGGGGCTTTCTTT. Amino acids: CASSYSFMRGAFF.

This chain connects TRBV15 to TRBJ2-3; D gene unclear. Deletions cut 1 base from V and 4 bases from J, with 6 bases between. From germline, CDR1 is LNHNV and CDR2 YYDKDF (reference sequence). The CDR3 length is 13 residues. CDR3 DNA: TGTGCCACCAGCAGAGCAAGGGCAGATACGCAGTATTTT. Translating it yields CATSRARADTQYF.

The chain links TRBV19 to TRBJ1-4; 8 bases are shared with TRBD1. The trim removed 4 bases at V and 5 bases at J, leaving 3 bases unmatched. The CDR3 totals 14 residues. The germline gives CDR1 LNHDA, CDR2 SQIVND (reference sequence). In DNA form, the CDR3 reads TGTGCCAGTAGTACGGGGACAGGAAATGAAAAACTGTTTTTT. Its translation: CASSTGTGNEKLFF.

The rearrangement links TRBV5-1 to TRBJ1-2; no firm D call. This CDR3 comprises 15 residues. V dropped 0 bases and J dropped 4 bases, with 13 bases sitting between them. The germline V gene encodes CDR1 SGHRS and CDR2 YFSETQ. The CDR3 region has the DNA TGCGCCAGCAGCTTGGAGGGCAGCCATATCTATGGCTACACCTTC. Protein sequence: CASSLEGSHIYGYTF. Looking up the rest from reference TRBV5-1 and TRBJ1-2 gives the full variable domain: KAGVTQTPRYLIKTRGQQVTLSCSPISGHRSVSWYQQTPGQGLQFLFEYFSETQRNKGNFPGRFSGRQFSNSRSEMNVSTLELGDSALYLCASSLEGSHIYGYTFGSGTRLTVV.

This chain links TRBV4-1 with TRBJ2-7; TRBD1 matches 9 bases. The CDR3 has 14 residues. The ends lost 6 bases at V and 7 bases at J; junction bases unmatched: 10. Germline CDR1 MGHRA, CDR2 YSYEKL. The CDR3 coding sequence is TGCGCCAGCAGGTACATGACAGGGGGAGATGAGCAGTACTTC. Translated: CASRYMTGGDEQYF.

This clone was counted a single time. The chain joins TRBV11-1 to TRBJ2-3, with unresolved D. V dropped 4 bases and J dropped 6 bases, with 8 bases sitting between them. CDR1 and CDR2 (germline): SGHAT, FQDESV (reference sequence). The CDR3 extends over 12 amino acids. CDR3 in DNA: TGTGCCAGCAGCTCACGATGGGATACGCAGTATTTT. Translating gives CASSSRWDTQYF.

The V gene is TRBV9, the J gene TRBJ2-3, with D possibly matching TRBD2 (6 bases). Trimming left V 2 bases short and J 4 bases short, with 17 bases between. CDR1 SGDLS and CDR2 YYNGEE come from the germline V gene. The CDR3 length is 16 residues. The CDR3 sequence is CASSVLEGLYSDTQYF. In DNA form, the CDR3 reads TGTGCCAGCAGCGTTCTGGAGGGCCTCTATTCAGATACGCAGTATTTT.

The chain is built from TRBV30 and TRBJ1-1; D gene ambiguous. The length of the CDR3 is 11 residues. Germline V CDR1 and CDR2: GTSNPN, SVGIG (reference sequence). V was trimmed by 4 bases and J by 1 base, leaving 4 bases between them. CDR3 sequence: CAWIQNTEAFF. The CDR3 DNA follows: TGTGCCTGGATTCAGAACACTGAAGCTTTCTTT.

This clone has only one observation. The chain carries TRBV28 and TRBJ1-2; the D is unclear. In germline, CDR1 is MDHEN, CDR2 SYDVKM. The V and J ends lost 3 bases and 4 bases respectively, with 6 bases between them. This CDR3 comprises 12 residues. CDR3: CASSLASYGYTF. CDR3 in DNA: TGTGCCAGCAGTTTGGCGAGCTATGGCTACACCTTC.

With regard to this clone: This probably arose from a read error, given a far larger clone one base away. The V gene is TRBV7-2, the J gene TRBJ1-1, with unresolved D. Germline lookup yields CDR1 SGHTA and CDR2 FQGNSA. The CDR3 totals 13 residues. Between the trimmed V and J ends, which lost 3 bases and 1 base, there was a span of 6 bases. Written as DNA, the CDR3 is TGTGCCAGCAGCTTGACCGCGAACACTGAAGCTTTCTTT. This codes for CASSLTANTEAFF.